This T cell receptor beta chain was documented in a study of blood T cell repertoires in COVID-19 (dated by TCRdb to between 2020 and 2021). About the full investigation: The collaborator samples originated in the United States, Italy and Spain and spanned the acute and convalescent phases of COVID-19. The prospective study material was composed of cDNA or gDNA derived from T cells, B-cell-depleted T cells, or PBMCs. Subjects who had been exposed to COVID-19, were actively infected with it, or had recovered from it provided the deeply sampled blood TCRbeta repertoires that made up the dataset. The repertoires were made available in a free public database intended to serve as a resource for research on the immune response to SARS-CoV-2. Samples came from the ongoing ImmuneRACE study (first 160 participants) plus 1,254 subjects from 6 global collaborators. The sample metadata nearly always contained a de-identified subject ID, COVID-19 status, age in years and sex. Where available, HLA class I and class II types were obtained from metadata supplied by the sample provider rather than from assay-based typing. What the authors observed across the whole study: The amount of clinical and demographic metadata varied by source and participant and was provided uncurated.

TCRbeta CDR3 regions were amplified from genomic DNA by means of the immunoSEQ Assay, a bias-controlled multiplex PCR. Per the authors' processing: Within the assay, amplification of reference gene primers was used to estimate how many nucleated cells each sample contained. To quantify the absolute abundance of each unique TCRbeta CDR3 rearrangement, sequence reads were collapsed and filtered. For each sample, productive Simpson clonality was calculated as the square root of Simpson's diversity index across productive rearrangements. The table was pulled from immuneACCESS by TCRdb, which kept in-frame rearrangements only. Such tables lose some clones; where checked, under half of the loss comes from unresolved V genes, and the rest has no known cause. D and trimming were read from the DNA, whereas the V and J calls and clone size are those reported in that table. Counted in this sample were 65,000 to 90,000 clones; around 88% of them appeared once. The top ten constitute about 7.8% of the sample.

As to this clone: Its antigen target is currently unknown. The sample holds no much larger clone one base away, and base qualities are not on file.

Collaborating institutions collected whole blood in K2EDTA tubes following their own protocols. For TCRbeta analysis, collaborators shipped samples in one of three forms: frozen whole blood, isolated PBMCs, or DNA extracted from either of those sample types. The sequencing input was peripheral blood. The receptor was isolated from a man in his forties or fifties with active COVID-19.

The CDR3 has the sequence CASSYGTGSYEQYF. The DNA is TGTGCCAGCAGTTACGGGACAGGGTCTTACGAGCAGTACTTC. Recombination connected TRBV28 to TRBJ2-7; 9 nucleotides in the junction match TRBD1. The CDR3 covers 14 residues, taking in both the cysteine and the phenylalanine. Just CDR3 DNA is preserved here, 42 bases in frame from base 1. CDR1 and CDR2 are drawn from the germline V gene: MDHEN, SYDVKM. Ends trimmed: V by 4 bases, J by 4 bases; bases unmatched to a gene: 5.